This TCR beta chain was retrieved from a study of shared clonotypes between healthy human individuals. Study conclusions and caveats: Rarefaction curves obtained for sorted subsets showed sequencing incomplete despite large depth.

Germline CDR1 is SGDLS and CDR2 is YYNGEE. V lost 0 bases to trimming and J lost 0 bases, with 10 bases between them. The CDR3 contains 16 residues. Worth noting for this clone: Its antigen is currently unknown.

Sorted-subset replicate PCRs used about 200 ng DNA, some 30,000 T cell genomes. The assay was immunoSEQ multiplex PCR, and TCRdb's table has in-frame clones only and misses some. The table lists millions of clones, 95% of them singletons, with 0.1% to 0.15% in the top ten. There were only Caucasian adults among the donors, and all lived in Nashville, Tennessee. Sequencing was done on a sample of naive CD4+ T cells sorted from blood. The subset was: CD45RA+ positively selected. The clonotype originates from a young man in good health. The chain uses TRBV9 and TRBJ1-3; no clear D. CDR3 amino acids: CASSVGVQSSGNTIYF. The DNA for the CDR3 is TGTGCCAGCAGCGTAGGGGTACAGAGCTCTGGAAACACCATATATTTT. The complete variable domain, with remaining parts taken from reference TRBV9 and TRBJ1-3, reads DSGVTQTPKHLITATGQRVTLRCSPRSGDLSVYWYQQSLDQGLQFLIQYYNGEERAKGNILERFSAQQFPDLHSELNLSSLELGDSALYFCASSVGVQSSGNTIYFGEGSWLTVV.